This record looks at one TCR beta chain sequence and its context. The antigen remains undetermined. Only in-frame clones appear in the TCRdb table, and some are missing; sequencing was by immunoSEQ multiplex PCR. The table has over 1.4 million clones, 96% seen once. This specimen belongs to a study of shared clonotypes between healthy human individuals. Study as a whole: Three plates were used per donor for CD4 naive, three for CD4 memory, two for CD8 naive and one for CD8 memory. The study's findings and limits: Only blood underwent sampling, and tissue repertoires likely differ.

The CDR3 is 15 amino acids. CDR1 is LNHDA and CDR2 is SQIVND in the germline V gene (reference sequence). With V trimmed by 9 bases and J by 4 bases, 12 bases remained unmatched. Donors were healthy HIV-negative adults without recently reported acute infections or vaccinations. The chain joins TRBV19 to TRBJ2-1; 7 bases align to TRBD1. The receptor was isolated from a man aged 30-40 years in good health. The sequencing sample was made of naive CD4+ T cells sorted from blood. Subset defined: CD45RA+ positively selected. CDR3 in amino acids: CASRGSAATYNEQFF. Written as DNA, the CDR3 is TGTGCCAGCAGGGGGTCCGCCGCCACATACAATGAGCAGTTCTTC. Based on the CDR3 plus reference TRBV19 and TRBJ2-1, the full variable domain is DGGITQSPKYLFRKEGQNVTLSCEQNLNHDAMYWYRQDPGQGLRLIYYSQIVNDFQKGDIAEGYSVSREKKESFPLTVTSAQKNPTAFYLCASRGSAATYNEQFFGPGTRLTVL.